The clone carrying this T cell receptor (beta chain) has only a few counts. The record originates from a study of blood T cells in healthy people across ages. Then a second PCR, running about 7 to 11 cycles, was carried out with a sample-barcoded 5' primer and a J-beta primer mix. TCRdb re-called the 5' RACE reads through MiXCR, storing one row per CDR3 protein. The table has about 780,000 distinct CDR3 sequences, about 42% seen once. The CDR3 consists of 14 residues. Germline V lookup: CDR1 DFQATT, CDR2 SNEGSKA (reference sequence). V lost 1 base and J 5 bases, leaving 9 bases between the germline ends. Each sample yielded at least 6 micrograms of PBMC total RNA.

This rearrangement joins TRBV20-1 to TRBJ1-6, with TRBD1 as a possible D gene (6 bases). The receptor's source is a man aged 80 or over in good health. Sequencing input: blood. CDR3 in amino acids: CSARVGANNSPLHF. The CDR3 DNA sequence: TGCAGTGCTAGAGTGGGGGCAAATAATTCACCCCTCCACTTT.